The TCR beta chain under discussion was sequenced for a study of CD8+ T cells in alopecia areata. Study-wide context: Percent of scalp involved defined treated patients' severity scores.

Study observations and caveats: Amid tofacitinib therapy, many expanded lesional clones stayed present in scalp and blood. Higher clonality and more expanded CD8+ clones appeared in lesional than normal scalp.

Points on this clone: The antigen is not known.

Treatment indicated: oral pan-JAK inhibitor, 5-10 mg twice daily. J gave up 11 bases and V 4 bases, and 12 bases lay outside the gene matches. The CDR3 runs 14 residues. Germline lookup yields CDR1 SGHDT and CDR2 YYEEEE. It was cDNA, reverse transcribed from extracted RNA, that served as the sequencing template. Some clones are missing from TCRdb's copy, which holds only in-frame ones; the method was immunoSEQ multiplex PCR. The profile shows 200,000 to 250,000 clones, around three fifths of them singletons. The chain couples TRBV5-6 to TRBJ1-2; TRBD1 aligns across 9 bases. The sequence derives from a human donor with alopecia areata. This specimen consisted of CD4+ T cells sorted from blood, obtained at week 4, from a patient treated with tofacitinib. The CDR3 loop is CASSRGQGDLAYTF. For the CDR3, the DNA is TGTGCCAGCAGCCGGGGACAGGGAGACCTTGCGTACACCTTC.